Following are 30 T cell receptor beta chains from one sample sequenced in a study of T cells after yellow fever vaccination. TCRdb processed the 5' RACE reads anew with MiXCR; each CDR3 protein has one entry. Of 200,000 to 250,000 distinct CDR3 sequences listed, 6.9% are singletons. The sequenced sample was CD4+ T cells sorted from PBMCs, obtained 15 days after the yellow fever booster vaccination. Receptors were obtained from a man younger than 45 who received the YFV17D yellow fever vaccine.

This clonotype occurred many times. The rearrangement uses TRBV11-2 and TRBJ2-5; 12 bases are a match to TRBD2. V lost 5 bases to trimming and J lost 4 bases; unmatched junction nucleotides: 11. This CDR3 spans 17 amino acids. Germline lookup yields CDR1 SGHAT and CDR2 FQNNGV. This chain's CDR3 is CASSPGGLAGGIETQYF. The CDR3, as DNA: TGTGCCAGCAGCCCCGGAGGTCTAGCGGGAGGGATAGAGACCCAGTACTTC.

The gene calls are TRBV7-2 and TRBJ2-5; D could derive from TRBD1 or TRBD2 (5 bases each). Germline values: CDR1 SGHTA, CDR2 FQGNSA. This CDR3 is 16 amino acids long. V was cut by 5 bases and J by 5 bases, with 21 bases left in between. The CDR3 spells CASSPAALGARETQYF. The CDR3 DNA follows: TGTGCCAGCAGCCCCGCGGCTCTCGGGGCACGGGAGACCCAGTACTTC. Together with reference TRBV7-2 and TRBJ2-5, the CDR3 gives the full variable domain: GAGVSQSPSNKVTEKGKDVELRCDPISGHTALYWYRQSLGQGLEFLIYFQGNSAPDKSGLPSDRFSAERTGGSVSTLTIQRTQQEDSAVYLCASSPAALGARETQYFGPGTRLLVL.

There are many counts of this clonotype. The V call is TRBV6-5, the J call TRBJ2-4; either TRBD1 or TRBD2 may supply D (5 bases each). From germline, CDR1 is MNHEY and CDR2 SVGAGI. The CDR3 is 15 amino acids. Trimming left V 0 bases short and J 8 bases short, with 14 bases between. DNA of the CDR3: TGTGCCAGCAGTTACTCGGGGACCGGTGGTGACATTCAGTACTTC. Translating it yields CASSYSGTGGDIQYF.

Many counts were recorded for this clonotype. The chain recombines TRBV7-2 with TRBJ2-2; 7 nucleotides align to TRBD2. V gave up 1 base and J gave up 1 base; unmatched junction bases: 3. The CDR3 runs 16 residues. Germline V gives CDR1 SGHTA, CDR2 FQGNSA. CDR3 nucleotides: TGTGCCAGCAGCTTAGGGCTAGCGGAGAACACCGGGGAGCTGTTTTTT. This codes for CASSLGLAENTGELFF. The full variable domain, rest sourced from reference TRBV7-2 and TRBJ2-2, is GAGVSQSPSNKVTEKGKDVELRCDPISGHTALYWYRQSLGQGLEFLIYFQGNSAPDKSGLPSDRFSAERTGGSVSTLTIQRTQQEDSAVYLCASSLGLAENTGELFFGEGSRLTVL.

The chain is built from TRBV3-1 and TRBJ2-7; D is uncertain. Trimming stripped 0 bases from V and 0 bases from J, with 9 bases between. Looked up from germline, CDR1 is LGHDT and CDR2 is YNNKEL (reference sequence). The CDR3 length is 15 residues. The chain's CDR3 is CASSQEWSDSYEQYF. In DNA form, the CDR3 reads TGTGCCAGCAGCCAAGAGTGGTCAGACTCCTACGAGCAGTACTTC.

With regard to this clonotype: Given a much more abundant clone one base away, this may be a read error. The chain links TRBV7-2 to TRBJ2-3; the match to TRBD2 covers 9 bases. Losses at the gene ends were 5 bases for V and 2 bases for J; bases not matched to a gene: 8. Germline V gene sequence: CDR1 SGHTA, CDR2 FQGNSA. The CDR3 length is 16 residues. As DNA, the CDR3 is TGTGCCAGCAGCCTCAGGACTAGCGTATTCACAGATACGCAGTATTTT. Residues: CASSLRTSVFTDTQYF.

This clonotype was counted a few times. The chain combines TRBV15 with TRBJ1-3; no clear D gene. V dropped 0 bases and J dropped 4 bases, with 4 bases sitting between them. The CDR3 is made up of 13 amino acids. Per the germline V gene, CDR1 is LNHNV and CDR2 is YYDKDF (reference sequence). The CDR3 reads CATSRDKGNTIYF. The CDR3 DNA reads as TGTGCCACCAGCAGAGATAAGGGAAACACCATATATTTT.

This clonotype occurred many times. The chain combines TRBV20-1 with TRBJ2-1; D possibly corresponds to TRBD1 (5 bases). This CDR3 comprises 12 residues. Trimming took 6 bases from V and 6 from J, leaving 12 bases between them. In germline, CDR1 is DFQATT, CDR2 SNEGSKA (reference sequence). The CDR3 loop reads CSAPRVRNEQFF. The DNA for the CDR3 is TGCAGTGCACCCAGGGTTCGCAATGAGCAGTTCTTC.

This clonotype was found many times. The genes are TRBV7-6 and TRBJ2-7; 8 bases align to TRBD2. Germline V CDR1 and CDR2: SGHVS, FNYEAQ. V was clipped by 5 bases and J by 3 bases; unmatched bases: 15. The CDR3 runs 17 residues. Written as DNA, the CDR3 is TGTGCCAGCAGCGCAACTAAGATGACTAGCGCCGACTACGAGCAGTACTTC. As protein: CASSATKMTSADYEQYF.

The DNA for the CDR3 is TGTGCCAGCAGGAACAGCGGGAGATTCGATACGCAGTATTTT. This gives the protein CASRNSGRFDTQYF. The V and J genes are TRBV7-2 and TRBJ2-3, with 8 bases that match TRBD2. This CDR3 has 14 residues. Germline CDR1 reads SGHTA; CDR2 reads FQGNSA. The ends lost 6 bases at V and 6 bases at J; junction bases unmatched: 8.

This sequence joins TRBV29-1 and TRBJ2-1; 7 bases agree with TRBD2. CDR3 size: 16 residues. The trim removed 0 bases at V and 9 bases at J, leaving 14 bases unmatched. Germline V gene sequence: CDR1 SQVTM, CDR2 ANQGSEA. The CDR3: CSVEESVAGKVGEQFF. CDR3 in DNA: TGCAGCGTTGAAGAATCGGTAGCGGGTAAAGTAGGTGAGCAGTTCTTC.

The rearrangement uses TRBV5-1 and TRBJ1-1; tentatively, D is TRBD1 (5 bases). CDR1 and CDR2 from the germline V gene are SGHRS and YFSETQ. This CDR3 has 18 residues. Trimming cost V 4 bases and J 2 bases, with 24 bases left between them. The CDR3, as DNA: TGCGCCAGCAGCCCCCAGCCGGGGGGTCCAGGGATTAACACTGAAGCTTTCTTT. Translating gives CASSPQPGGPGINTEAFF. Combining the CDR3 with reference TRBV5-1 and TRBJ1-1 gives the whole variable domain KAGVTQTPRYLIKTRGQQVTLSCSPISGHRSVSWYQQTPGQGLQFLFEYFSETQRNKGNFPGRFSGRQFSNSRSEMNVSTLELGDSALYLCASSPQPGGPGINTEAFFGQGTRLTVV.

This clonotype occurred a few times. The rearrangement links TRBV3-1 to TRBJ2-1, with TRBD2 matching over 8 bases. CDR1 and CDR2 (germline): LGHDT, YNNKEL (reference sequence). The CDR3 contains 14 residues. V trimming: 3 bases; J trimming: 6 bases; junction bases outside the gene matches: 4. As DNA, the CDR3 is TGTGCCAGCAGCCACGGGACTAGTTCCAATGAGCAGTTCTTC. Residues: CASSHGTSSNEQFF.

This sequence joins TRBV5-1 and TRBJ2-7; a weak D match, TRBD1 (6 bases). V was clipped by 5 bases and J by 8 bases, with 14 bases between them. The CDR3 contains 12 residues. Germline V lookup: CDR1 SGHRS, CDR2 YFSETQ. The CDR3 spells CASRGAGVQQYF. For the CDR3, the DNA is TGCGCCAGCAGGGGCGCAGGGGTCCAGCAGTACTTC.

This clonotype was seen a few times. The V call is TRBV5-1, the J call TRBJ2-7, with TRBD2 as a possible D gene (7 bases). Deletions cut 6 bases from V and 3 bases from J, with 19 bases between. Per the germline V gene, CDR1 is SGHRS and CDR2 is YFSETQ. The CDR3 is 15 amino acids. The CDR3 sequence is CASTQGGVYGYEQYF. Written as DNA, the CDR3 is TGCGCCAGCACCCAAGGGGGGGTGTACGGCTACGAGCAGTACTTC.

This clonotype was observed a handful of times. The chain joins TRBV20-1 to TRBJ2-6; D is ambiguous. Trimming left V 0 bases short and J 2 bases short, with 2 bases between. The CDR3 sequence is 13 residues long. The germline V gene has CDR1 DFQATT and CDR2 SNEGSKA (reference sequence). The CDR3 DNA sequence: TGCAGTGCTAGAGAGACTGGGGCCAACGTCCTGACTTTC. It translates to CSARETGANVLTF.

The chain couples TRBV7-2 to TRBJ2-1, with unresolved D. The CDR3 has 15 amino acids. Looked up from germline, CDR1 is SGHTA and CDR2 is FQGNSA. Trimming cost V 3 bases and J 5 bases, with 14 bases left between them. The CDR3 nucleotides are TGTGCCAGCAGCTTTAGGGTCTCCTCGGACAATGAGCAGTTCTTC. Protein sequence: CASSFRVSSDNEQFF. Full variable domain (outside the CDR3, taken from reference TRBV7-2 and TRBJ2-1): GAGVSQSPSNKVTEKGKDVELRCDPISGHTALYWYRQSLGQGLEFLIYFQGNSAPDKSGLPSDRFSAERTGGSVSTLTIQRTQQEDSAVYLCASSFRVSSDNEQFFGPGTRLTVL.

This clonotype came up a few times. The genes are TRBV29-1 and TRBJ2-7; 12 nucleotides agree with TRBD2. Per germline, CDR1 SQVTM and CDR2 ANQGSEA. The CDR3 has 15 amino acids. The junction had 12 bases not matched to a gene; V was cut back by 6 bases and J by 6 bases. DNA of the CDR3: TGCAGCGTGGTGACTAGCGGGAGATCCCGGCGCGAGCAGTACTTC. It translates to CSVVTSGRSRREQYF.

The gene calls are TRBV10-1 and TRBJ2-7; possibly TRBD2 for D (6 bases). The V end lost 6 bases, the J end lost 2 bases, and 23 bases lay between the germline ends. The CDR3 contains 17 residues. CDR1 is WNHNN, CDR2 SYGVQD, per germline (reference sequence). CDR3 in amino acids: CASSAGLKGGRTYEQYF. CDR3 coding DNA: TGCGCCAGCAGCGCGGGCCTTAAAGGAGGGAGAACCTACGAGCAGTACTTC.

In its sample, this clonotype was seen many times. V is TRBV19 and J is TRBJ2-1; D is unresolved. V lost 9 bases, J lost 4 bases, and 7 bases lay in between. CDR1 is LNHDA and CDR2 is SQIVND in the germline V gene (reference sequence). This CDR3 comprises 11 residues. The DNA of the CDR3 is TGTGCCAGCACAAGGTACAATGAGCAGTTCTTC. Its protein product is CASTRYNEQFF. Looking up the rest from reference TRBV19 and TRBJ2-1 gives the full variable domain: DGGITQSPKYLFRKEGQNVTLSCEQNLNHDAMYWYRQDPGQGLRLIYYSQIVNDFQKGDIAEGYSVSREKKESFPLTVTSAQKNPTAFYLCASTRYNEQFFGPGTRLTVL.

This clonotype was recorded many times. CDR3 DNA sequence: TGTGCCAGCAAACGGGACTACACCTCCCCAGATACGCAGTATTTT. Amino acids: CASKRDYTSPDTQYF. The chain uses TRBV2 and TRBJ2-3; 7 bases fit TRBD2. Unmatched junction bases numbered 11, after V lost 7 bases and J lost 4 bases. CDR1 is SNHLY and CDR2 is FYNNEI in the germline V gene. The CDR3 extends over 15 amino acids.

The rearrangement joins TRBV29-1 to TRBJ2-3; D perhaps matches TRBD2 (5 bases). The CDR3 sequence is 15 residues long. Trimming stripped 3 bases from V and 3 bases from J, with 16 bases between. Per the germline V gene, CDR1 is SQVTM and CDR2 is ANQGSEA. CDR3 in amino acids: CSVEYGSGRTDTQYF. CDR3 sequence (DNA): TGCAGCGTTGAGTATGGGTCGGGAAGGACAGATACGCAGTATTTT.

This clonotype was observed a few times. This rearrangement joins TRBV12-3 or TRBV12-4 to TRBJ1-2, with 8 bases aligning to TRBD1. The CDR3 length is 14 residues. The V gene end was trimmed by 6 bases and the J gene end by 8 bases; junction bases not matched to a gene: 11. The DNA for the CDR3 is TGTGCCAGCAGCCGTAGCGCGGACAGGGTAGGCTACACCTTC. The encoded protein is CASSRSADRVGYTF.

In its sample, this clonotype was seen a few times. This chain connects TRBV5-1 to TRBJ2-2, with unresolved D. Germline CDR1 is SGHRS and CDR2 is YFSETQ. This CDR3 comprises 15 residues. Trimming took off 5 bases at V and 3 bases at J, with 14 bases between the two ends. The CDR3 reads CASRYSPRYTGELFF. CDR3 nucleotides: TGCGCCAGCAGGTACTCCCCTCGGTACACCGGGGAGCTGTTTTTT.

This clonotype was found many times. The rearrangement uses TRBV5-1 and TRBJ2-7; 9 bases align to TRBD2. The ends lost 0 bases at V and 5 bases at J; junction bases unmatched: 3. This CDR3 has 14 residues. Germline V gene lookup returns CDR1 SGHRS and CDR2 YFSETQ. CDR3 bases: TGCGCCAGCAGCTTGGCTCGACTAGCGGACGAGCAGTACTTC. Protein sequence: CASSLARLADEQYF.

This clonotype showed up many times. The V and J genes are TRBV7-8 and TRBJ2-3, with 7 bases lining up with TRBD2. This CDR3 is 15 amino acids long. V was clipped by 5 bases and J by 2 bases; unmatched bases: 7. Germline V CDR1 and CDR2: SGHVS, FQNEAQ. CDR3 amino acids: CASSPRKRDTDTQYF. The CDR3 DNA reads TGTGCCAGCAGCCCAAGAAAGCGGGACACAGATACGCAGTATTTT.

This clonotype was seen repeatedly, ten times or more. The rearrangement links TRBV5-1 to TRBJ1-3; D is undetermined. The germline V and J ends were trimmed by 4 bases and 4 bases, with 9 bases remaining between them. The CDR3 spans 13 residues. In germline, CDR1 is SGHRS, CDR2 YFSETQ. The CDR3 DNA reads as TGCGCCAGCAGCCCGTCTGCGGGAAACACCATATATTTT. The encoded protein is CASSPSAGNTIYF.

This clonotype was found many times. J is TRBJ1-2 and V is TRBV12-3 or TRBV12-4; D call uncertain. Deletions cut 7 bases from V and 8 bases from J, with 17 bases between. This CDR3 has 13 amino acids. CDR3 loop: CASNRGLVEGYTF. For the CDR3, the DNA is TGTGCCAGCAATCGAGGGCTTGTGGAAGGCTACACCTTC.

A few counts support this clonotype. V and J are TRBV20-1 and TRBJ2-4; 12 bases are a match to TRBD2. V lost 3 bases to trimming and J lost 6 bases; unmatched junction nucleotides: 12. CDR3 length equals 17 residues. The V gene's germline CDR1 is DFQATT and CDR2 SNEGSKA (reference sequence). CDR3 nucleotide sequence: TGCAGTGCTAGGCTAGCGGGAGGGCGGGATCGACGAAACATTCAGTACTTC. It is translated as CSARLAGGRDRRNIQYF.

V usage is TRBV20-1 and J usage is TRBJ2-1; 8 nucleotides line up with TRBD2. Germline V gene lookup returns CDR1 DFQATT and CDR2 SNEGSKA (reference sequence). V was pared by 0 bases and J by 8 bases, with 9 bases of the junction left unmatched. This CDR3 has 15 amino acids. The CDR3 here is CSARDTAAGGDEQFF. DNA of the CDR3: TGCAGTGCTAGAGATACAGCGGCCGGGGGGGATGAGCAGTTCTTC.